Below, 28 T cell receptor beta chains from the same sample are listed, as sequenced in a study of blood T cell repertoires in COVID-19 (dated by TCRdb to the early 2020s). Library method: the immunoSEQ multiplex PCR assay. TCRdb limited this immuneACCESS table to in-frame rearrangements with V and J called. A share of clones is missing; checked studies link under half to unresolved V genes, and the rest is unexplained. This sample holds under 150,000 clones; around 89% were observed only once. The leading ten clones occupy 28% of the sample. The sequenced sample consisted of peripheral blood. The source is a human donor in a cohort sampled during active COVID-19.

The chain joins TRBV4-1 to TRBJ1-1; D perhaps matches TRBD1 (6 bases). CDR1 is MGHRA, CDR2 YSYEKL, per germline. V shed 1 base and J shed 4 bases, with 13 bases lying between them. The CDR3 runs 15 residues. DNA of the CDR3: TGCGCCAGCAGCCAAGCGGGGGGGCGCGTCACTGAAGCTTTCTTT. This gives the protein CASSQAGGRVTEAFF.

This rearrangement joins TRBV6-4 to TRBJ1-2, with TRBD1 matching 9 bases. In germline, CDR1 is MRHNA, CDR2 SNTAGT. This CDR3 is 14 amino acids long. The junction had 2 bases not matched to a gene; V was cut back by 3 bases and J by 3 bases. As DNA, the CDR3 is TGTGCCAGCAGTGAAGGGACAGGGTACTATGGCTACACCTTC. This gives the protein CASSEGTGYYGYTF.

The J gene is TRBJ1-1, the V gene TRBV5-8; tentatively, D is TRBD1 (6 bases). Trimming took off 2 bases at V and 1 base at J, with 12 bases between the two ends. CDR1 is SGHTS and CDR2 is YDEGEE in the germline V gene. This CDR3 contains 15 residues. The chain's CDR3 is CASSLFQGTNTEAFF. The CDR3 region has the DNA TGTGCCAGCAGCTTATTCCAGGGGACGAACACTGAAGCTTTCTTT.

The V call is TRBV7-9, the J call TRBJ2-7; 7 bases are a match to TRBD1. The CDR3 is made up of 17 amino acids. V dropped 4 bases and J dropped 3; count of bases not matched to a gene: 15. Germline CDR1 is SEHNR and CDR2 is FQNEAQ (reference sequence). The CDR3 loop reads CASSYRDSEPGGYEQYF. CDR3 nucleotide sequence: TGTGCCAGCAGCTACCGGGACAGCGAGCCAGGGGGCTACGAGCAGTACTTC.

In its sample, this clone was seen once. The chain combines TRBV2 with TRBJ1-2; D might be TRBD1 (5 bases). The CDR3 covers 12 residues. The germline V and J ends were trimmed by 6 bases and 8 bases, with 13 bases remaining between them. In germline, CDR1 is SNHLY, CDR2 FYNNEI. CDR3 in amino acids: CASRGPGLGYTF. In DNA, the CDR3 is TGTGCCAGCAGGGGGCCAGGGCTCGGCTACACCTTC. Full variable domain (missing parts from reference TRBV2 and TRBJ1-2): EPEVTQTPSHQVTQMGQEVILRCVPISNHLYFYWYRQILGQKVEFLVSFYNNEISEKSEIFDDQFSVERPDGSNFTLKIRSTKLEDSAMYFCASRGPGLGYTFGSGTRLTVV.

The V gene is TRBV6-2 or TRBV6-3, the J gene TRBJ1-6; 10 positions agree with TRBD1. J gave up 8 bases and V 2 bases, and 6 bases lay outside the gene matches. This CDR3 region has 16 residues. CDR1 is MNHEY, CDR2 SVGEGT, per germline. DNA for the CDR3: TGTGCCAGCAGTTACGGGGGACAGGGGAACCATTCACCCCTCCACTTT. Encoded protein: CASSYGGQGNHSPLHF.

About this clone itself: This CDR3 is also generated by other DNA sequences in the sample. The chain employs TRBV7-9 and TRBJ1-2, with D maybe TRBD1 (5 bases). The CDR3 is made up of 14 amino acids. The V gene's germline CDR1 is SEHNR and CDR2 FQNEAQ (reference sequence). Trimming removed 5 bases at V and 4 bases at J, with 14 bases between. DNA for the CDR3: TGTGCCAGCAGCCCCTCGGGGGGGGTCTATGGCTACACCTTC. This gives the protein CASSPSGGVYGYTF. Combining the CDR3 with reference TRBV7-9 and TRBJ1-2 gives the whole variable domain DTGVSQNPRHKITKRGQNVTFRCDPISEHNRLYWYRQTLGQGPEFLTYFQNEAQLEKSRLLSDRFSAERPKGSFSTLEIQRTEQGDSAMYLCASSPSGGVYGYTFGSGTRLTVV.

The chain employs TRBV7-6 and TRBJ1-2; 8 nucleotides agree with TRBD1. The CDR3 contains 17 residues. Germline loops: CDR1 SGHVS, CDR2 FNYEAQ. The ends lost 0 bases at V and 2 bases at J; junction bases unmatched: 8. The CDR3 protein is CASSLAVGQELNYGYTF. CDR3 bases: TGTGCCAGCAGCTTAGCGGTGGGACAGGAATTAAACTATGGCTACACCTTC.

The chain is built from TRBV18 and TRBJ1-1; no clear D. V lost 2 bases and J 5 bases, leaving 12 bases between the germline ends. The CDR3 totals 14 residues. Looked up from germline, CDR1 is KGHSH and CDR2 is LQKENI. CDR3 sequence reads: CASSPVGVGTEAFF. CDR3 DNA: TGTGCCAGCTCACCAGTCGGGGTCGGTACTGAAGCTTTCTTT.

The gene calls are TRBV7-7 and TRBJ1-1; no reliable D call. Germline loops: CDR1 SSHAT, CDR2 FNYEAQ (reference sequence). V lost 0 bases to trimming and J lost 4 bases, with 15 bases between them. The CDR3 spans 16 residues. The CDR3 nucleotides are TGTGCCAGCAGCTTAGCACTTTCCCTCGGGTTCACTGAAGCTTTCTTT. Residues: CASSLALSLGFTEAFF.

The chain recombines TRBV5-1 with TRBJ1-1, with 11 bases that match TRBD1. CDR1 and CDR2 (germline): SGHRS, YFSETQ. The CDR3 loop spans 14 amino acids. V lost 2 bases and J lost 7; bases outside the gene matches: 4. The CDR3, as DNA: TGCGCCAGCAGCTTCCGGACAGGGGGCGGTGAAGCTTTCTTT. Its protein product is CASSFRTGGGEAFF.

The chain links TRBV18 to TRBJ1-2; D is unclear. The V end was cut by 3 bases, the J end by 5 bases, with 13 bases between. Looked up from germline, CDR1 is KGHSH and CDR2 is LQKENI. This CDR3 spans 14 amino acids. CDR3 nucleotide sequence: TGTGCCAGCTCACCCCGGGGAACGACGTATGGCTACACCTTC. Protein product: CASSPRGTTYGYTF.

J is TRBJ1-2 and V is TRBV2, with D possibly being TRBD1 (6 bases). V was trimmed by 8 bases and J by 0 bases, leaving 13 bases between them. Germline V gene lookup returns CDR1 SNHLY and CDR2 FYNNEI. The CDR3 extends over 14 amino acids. The CDR3 region is CASERTVANYGYTF. The CDR3, as DNA: TGTGCCAGCGAGAGGACAGTAGCTAACTATGGCTACACCTTC.

The chain uses TRBV10-3 and TRBJ1-6; D unresolved. V lost 1 base to trimming and J lost 4 bases, with 8 bases between them. The CDR3 runs to 15 residues. CDR1 is ENHRY, CDR2 SYGVKD, per germline. CDR3 nucleotides: TGTGCCATCAGTGAGTTATCAGCGTATAATTCACCCCTCCACTTT. Its translation: CAISELSAYNSPLHF.

V usage is TRBV3-1 (or the pseudogene TRBV3-2) and J usage is TRBJ1-6, with TRBD1 matching 9 bases. Germline V CDR1 and CDR2: LGHDT, YNNKEL (reference sequence). The CDR3 is made up of 14 amino acids. V gave up 5 bases and J gave up 10 bases; unmatched junction bases: 6. CDR3 nucleotide sequence: TGTGCCAGCAGCGGCCGGGACAGGGACTCACCCCTCCACTTT. It yields the protein CASSGRDRDSPLHF.

The rearrangement uses TRBV6-1 and TRBJ1-2; D is possibly TRBD1 (5 bases). V lost 1 base, J lost 6 bases, and 9 bases lay in between. The CDR3 length is 13 residues. Germline V CDR1 and CDR2: MNHNS, SASEGT. The CDR3 spells CASSEGIRDGYTF. The CDR3 DNA follows: TGTGCCAGCAGTGAAGGGATCAGGGATGGCTACACCTTC.

This clone occurred once. CDR3 in DNA: TGTGCCAGCAGCCAGAGTGTTAGAAACACTGAAGCTTTCTTT. Amino acids: CASSQSVRNTEAFF. The V call is TRBV3-1 (or the pseudogene TRBV3-2), the J call TRBJ1-1; D gene unclear. Germline lookup yields CDR1 LGHDT and CDR2 YNNKEL (reference sequence). The V end was cut by 3 bases, the J end by 2 bases, with 10 bases between. The CDR3 covers 14 residues.

The V gene is TRBV18, the J gene TRBJ1-6, with D unclear. Germline loops: CDR1 KGHSH, CDR2 LQKENI. This CDR3 region has 16 residues. V lost 3 bases and J lost 0, with 9 bases in between. CDR3 loop: CASSPKAGSYNSPLHF. CDR3 DNA: TGTGCCAGCTCACCCAAGGCGGGCTCCTATAATTCACCCCTCCACTTT.

The genes are TRBV5-6 and TRBJ2-5, with 9 bases aligning to TRBD1. The ends lost 0 bases at V and 1 base at J; junction bases unmatched: 1. The CDR3 totals 15 residues. In germline, CDR1 is SGHDT, CDR2 YYEEEE. The CDR3 region has the DNA TGTGCCAGCAGCTTGGGACAGGGGGTCCAAGAGACCCAGTACTTC. It translates to CASSLGQGVQETQYF.

The CDR3 DNA reads as TGTGCCAGCAGCCTTTTTTCGACAGCCGCCTCTTGGCCCCAGCATTTT. Encoded protein: CASSLFSTAASWPQHF. The chain couples TRBV7-3 to TRBJ1-5; tentatively, D is TRBD1 (5 bases). CDR3 size: 16 residues. The germline V gene has CDR1 SGHTA and CDR2 FQGTGA. V was shortened by 5 bases and J by 9 bases, with 23 bases between the two germline ends.

The chain joins TRBV18 to TRBJ2-2, with D possibly TRBD1 on 8 matching bases. CDR3 size: 15 residues. Trimming cost V 3 bases and J 6 bases, with 14 bases left between them. The germline V gene has CDR1 KGHSH and CDR2 LQKENI. The CDR3 loop is CASSPWTGRAGELFF. The CDR3 DNA is TGTGCCAGCTCACCGTGGACAGGGAGGGCCGGGGAGCTGTTTTTT.

The J gene is TRBJ2-5, the V gene TRBV7-9; TRBD2 aligns across 12 bases. Germline V gene sequence: CDR1 SEHNR, CDR2 FQNEAQ (reference sequence). This CDR3 comprises 16 residues. Trimming removed 5 bases from V and 6 bases from J; junction bases left unmatched: 10. Here the CDR3 reads CASSPVGLAGLKTQYF. The CDR3 nucleotides are TGTGCCAGCAGCCCGGTCGGACTAGCGGGGTTAAAGACCCAGTACTTC.

The V call is TRBV7-9, the J call TRBJ2-5, with 7 nucleotides matching TRBD2. CDR1 SEHNR and CDR2 FQNEAQ come from the germline V gene (reference sequence). The CDR3 runs 14 residues. V was clipped by 3 bases and J by 5 bases; unmatched bases: 6. CDR3 sequence reads: CASSLGGSRETQYF. CDR3 DNA: TGTGCCAGCAGCTTGGGGGGGAGCCGGGAGACCCAGTACTTC.

The chain recombines TRBV3-1 (or the pseudogene TRBV3-2) with TRBJ2-7; 8 bases align to TRBD1. J gave up 2 bases and V 1 base, and 1 base lay outside the gene matches. This CDR3 is built from 14 residues. CDR1 is LGHDT and CDR2 is YNNKEL in the germline V gene (reference sequence). CDR3 protein: CASSQGDRTYEQYF. The CDR3 DNA is TGTGCCAGCAGCCAAGGGGACAGGACCTACGAGCAGTACTTC.

This sequence joins TRBV29-1 and TRBJ2-3; D is unclear. In germline, CDR1 is SQVTM, CDR2 ANQGSEA. The CDR3 runs 12 residues. V was pared by 7 bases and J by 3 bases, with 11 bases between. The CDR3 DNA is TGCAGCGCCTCGAGGAGAACAGATACGCAGTATTTT. This translates into CSASRRTDTQYF.

The V gene is TRBV14, the J gene TRBJ2-2; D is perhaps TRBD2 (6 bases). The V and J ends lost 1 base and 7 bases respectively, with 19 bases between them. The CDR3 has 17 amino acids. The germline CDR1 and CDR2 sequences are SGHDN and FVKESK. The DNA of the CDR3 is TGTGCCAGCAGCCAAGGAAGGGACTTAGATACGGACGGGGAGCTGTTTTTT. Protein sequence: CASSQGRDLDTDGELFF.

This chain uses TRBV4-1 with TRBJ2-7; tentative D call: TRBD1 (6 bases). Trimming cost V 2 bases and J 7 bases, with 12 bases left between them. This CDR3 is 13 amino acids long. Germline V CDR1 and CDR2: MGHRA, YSYEKL. For the CDR3, the DNA is TGCGCCAGCAGCCAACACAGGGCTATGGAGCAGTACTTC. Protein sequence: CASSQHRAMEQYF.

The V call is TRBV25-1, the J call TRBJ1-1; D gene uncertain. In germline, CDR1 is MGHDK, CDR2 SYGVNS. V lost 5 bases and J lost 1, with 8 bases in between. The CDR3 contains 13 residues. CDR3 sequence (DNA): TGTGCCAGCAGTCTTCACAAGAACACTGAAGCTTTCTTT. It encodes CASSLHKNTEAFF.